This T cell receptor (beta chain) was captured in a study of cytomegalovirus exposure and HLA in healthy donors. Amplification used 60 Vbeta primers and 13 Jbeta primers. The method was immunoSEQ multiplex PCR; TCRdb's version includes in-frame clones alone and lacks a portion of them. Found here are about 200,000 clones, 80% to 90% of them singletons; the top ten hold around 2.8%. J gave up 3 bases and V 5 bases, and 19 bases lay outside the gene matches. The CDR3 runs to 19 residues. Germline assignment: CDR1 SGHAT and CDR2 FQNNGV. This clonotype was obtained from a man aged 25-40 years in good health and CMV-seronegative. J is TRBJ2-4 and V is TRBV11-2; 7 positions agree with TRBD2. The sample taken for sequencing was PBMCs. The CDR3 coding sequence is TGTGCCAGCAGCCCAGAGGTCGGTGTCCGGGGGGTTGTCAAAAACATTCAGTACTTC. This sequence encodes CASSPEVGVRGVVKNIQYF.